A selection of T cell receptor beta chains follows, all from one sample in a study of OX40 agonist ivuxolimab in advanced cancers. The repertoire was sequenced with immunoSEQ multiplex PCR; TCRdb's copy has only in-frame clones and lacks some. This repertoire shows 65,000 to 95,000 clones, 85% to 95% found once; its top ten account for approximately 11%. The specimen was CD4+ or CD8+ T cells sorted from blood, collected in a trial of the OX40 agonist ivuxolimab. The receptors shown here come from an adult with an advanced solid tumor such as melanoma, head and neck, liver or kidney cancer. Both conserved end residues are part of each CDR3. The D gene is left open where the match is weak. Not all rows give a size; the values are once, few, many and, for expanded clones, a class.

J | size | D | V | CDR3 | DNA
TRBJ2-7 | - | TRBD1 | TRBV5-6 | CASSYWDSYEQYF | TGTGCCAGCAGCTATTGGGACAGCTACGAGCAGTACTTC
TRBJ2-2 | - | - | TRBV27 | CASSTRLYTGELFF | TGTGCCAGCAGTACCCGACTTTACACCGGGGAGCTGTTTTTT
TRBJ2-7 | - | - | TRBV11-2 | CASSLAAATYEQYF | TGTGCCAGCAGCTTAGCGGCAGCCACCTACGAGCAGTACTTC
TRBJ2-3 | - | - | TRBV9 | CASSLGDTDTQYF | TGTGCCAGCAGCCTAGGAGACACAGATACGCAGTATTTT
TRBJ2-1 | - | TRBD2 | TRBV7-3 | CASSLGAGGTGEQFF | TGTGCCAGCAGCTTAGGTGCGGGGGGAACCGGAGAGCAGTTCTTC
TRBJ2-7 | - | - | TRBV5-1 | CASSLGLVGGMYEQYF | TGCGCCAGCAGCTTGGGACTAGTCGGGGGAATGTACGAGCAGTACTTC
TRBJ1-2 | - | TRBD1 | TRBV4-1 | CASRHWTGGAENGYTF | TGCGCCAGCAGACATTGGACAGGGGGCGCAGAAAATGGCTACACCTTC
TRBJ1-2 | - | - | TRBV9 | CASQGTYYGYTF | TGTGCCAGCCAAGGGACGTACTATGGCTACACCTTC
TRBJ2-3 | many | TRBD1 | TRBV10-3 | CAIRGQGTDTQYF | TGTGCCATCAGGGGACAGGGCACAGATACGCAGTATTTT
TRBJ1-3 | - | - | TRBV7-8 | CASSRDSGNTIYF | TGTGCCAGCAGCAGGGACTCTGGAAACACCATATATTTT
TRBJ1-2 | - | - | TRBV5-4 | CASSPPVGGYTF | TGTGCCAGCAGCCCCCCGGTAGGTGGCTACACCTTC
TRBJ1-2 | - | - | TRBV11-2 | CASSSGVGLWYGYTF | TGTGCCAGCAGCTCGGGGGTAGGGTTATGGTATGGCTACACCTTC
TRBJ2-7 | - | - | TRBV4-3 | CASSQDQSHSYEQYF | TGCGCCAGCAGCCAAGATCAAAGCCACTCCTACGAGCAGTACTTC
TRBJ1-1 | - | - | TRBV19 | CASALGMNTEAFF | TGTGCCAGTGCTCTAGGGATGAACACTGAAGCTTTCTTT
TRBJ2-7 | - | TRBD2 | TRBV7-9 | CASSYGTSGYEQYF | TGTGCCAGCAGCTACGGGACTAGCGGTTACGAGCAGTACTTC
TRBJ2-1 | - | - | TRBV19 | CASSISRAEQFF | TGTGCCAGTAGTATTTCAAGAGCTGAGCAGTTCTTC
TRBJ2-7 | - | - | TRBV19 | CASSSGEQYEQYF | TGTGCCAGTAGTTCTGGGGAACAGTACGAGCAGTACTTC
TRBJ2-7 | once | - | TRBV10-1 | CASSDGLYNGYEQYF | TGCGCCAGCAGTGACGGACTCTACAATGGGTACGAGCAGTACTTC
TRBJ2-1 | - | - | TRBV6-1 | CASSARQAPRNEQFF | TGTGCCAGCAGCGCTCGACAGGCCCCTCGGAATGAGCAGTTCTTC
TRBJ1-1 | - | - | TRBV7-9 | CASIRGNTEAFF | TGTGCCAGCATAAGAGGGAACACTGAAGCTTTCTTT
TRBJ1-6 | - | TRBD1 | TRBV7-8 | CASRSLPGTGNSPLHF | TGTGCCAGCAGGAGTTTACCCGGGACAGGGAATTCACCCCTCCACTTT
TRBJ1-1 | - | - | TRBV27 | CASSLSSLPGRANTEAFF | TGTGCCAGCAGTTTATCGAGTTTGCCCGGACGGGCGAACACTGAAGCTTTCTTT